These 21 T cell receptor beta chains were sequenced from one sample in a study of T-cell reconstitution after alpha-beta-depleted transplantation in children. Unique molecular identifiers were incorporated during preparation of the TCRbeta library. In TCRdb, the PCR reads were re-called with MiXCR into one record per CDR3 protein. The sample comprises 200,000 or so distinct CDR3 sequences, 5% to 6.5% of which are singletons, and about 4.4% rests with the top ten. Sequences were derived from PBMCs, sampled before TCRalphabeta/CD19-depleted stem cell transplant. The receptors stem from a girl under two years old with combined immunodeficiency, due to receive a stem cell transplant.

This clonotype was detected ten times or more. V usage is TRBV29-1 and J usage is TRBJ2-1; 7 nucleotides line up with TRBD2. Trimming at V came to 4 bases and at J to 1 base, leaving 1 base not matched to a gene. The CDR3 runs 13 residues. Germline V gives CDR1 SQVTM, CDR2 ANQGSEA. The CDR3 bases are TGCAGCGTTGGGGGAGGGTCCTACAATGAGCAGTTCTTC. It translates to CSVGGGSYNEQFF.

This clonotype was counted at least ten times. The chain couples TRBV29-1 to TRBJ1-2; tentative D call: TRBD1 (5 bases). CDR1 and CDR2 (germline): SQVTM, ANQGSEA. This CDR3 region has 11 residues. V lost 2 bases and J 6 bases, leaving 7 bases between the germline ends. The CDR3 bases are TGCAGCGTTGAAAAAGGGGATGGCTACACCTTC. Its translation: CSVEKGDGYTF.

The table lists this clonotype with many counts. J is TRBJ2-1 and V is TRBV15; no firm D call. This CDR3 spans 11 amino acids. V was pared by 8 bases and J by 1 base, with 3 bases between. Germline CDR1 LNHNV, CDR2 YYDKDF (reference sequence). The CDR3 loop is CATGSYNEQFF. As DNA, the CDR3 is TGTGCCACCGGGTCCTACAATGAGCAGTTCTTC.

This chain joins TRBV18 and TRBJ2-1; D might be TRBD2 (7 bases). The CDR3 has 16 residues. Germline CDR1 reads KGHSH; CDR2 reads LQKENI. Between the trimmed V and J ends, which lost 6 bases and 4 bases, there was a span of 19 bases. The CDR3 coding sequence is TGTGCCAGCTCGGCGAGGGGGGGCTGGACTTACAATGAGCAGTTCTTC. This encodes CASSARGGWTYNEQFF. The full variable domain, completed using reference TRBV18 and TRBJ2-1, is NAGVMQNPRHLVRRRGQEARLRCSPMKGHSHVYWYRQLPEEGLKFMVYLQKENIIDESGMPKERFSAEFPKEGPSILRIQQVVRGDSAAYFCASSARGGWTYNEQFFGPGTRLTVL.

At least ten counts were recorded for this clonotype. The chain employs TRBV14 and TRBJ1-3; no reliable D call. Germline CDR1 reads SGHDN; CDR2 reads FVKESK. This CDR3 comprises 21 residues. The V gene lost 3 bases and the J gene lost 2 bases, with 29 bases spanning the gap. Here the CDR3 reads CASSHFFTDPFNALTGNTIYF. The CDR3 DNA reads as TGTGCCAGCAGCCATTTCTTTACAGACCCCTTCAACGCCCTGACTGGAAACACCATATATTTT.

This clonotype was recorded at least ten times. The genes are TRBV7-8 and TRBJ2-2; TRBD1 or TRBD2 may be the D gene (5 bases each). Looked up from germline, CDR1 is SGHVS and CDR2 is FQNEAQ. This CDR3 contains 15 residues. Trimming stripped 1 base from V and 4 bases from J, with 10 bases between. The CDR3 here is CASSLGQGATGELFF. DNA of the CDR3: TGTGCCAGCAGCTTAGGTCAGGGAGCCACCGGGGAGCTGTTTTTT. The full variable domain, in which reference TRBV7-8 and TRBJ2-2 provide the parts outside the CDR3, is GAGVSQSPRYKVAKRGQDVALRCDPISGHVSLFWYQQALGQGPEFLTYFQNEAQLDKSGLPSDRFFAERPEGSVSTLKIQRTQQEDSAVYLCASSLGQGATGELFFGEGSRLTVL.

The gene calls are TRBV5-1 and TRBJ2-7; a weak D match, TRBD1 (6 bases). Per germline, CDR1 SGHRS and CDR2 YFSETQ. V lost 4 bases and J 0 bases, leaving 14 bases between the germline ends. CDR3 size: 15 residues. The CDR3 DNA reads as TGCGCCAGCAGCCCCCGGCAGGGGAGCTCCTACGAGCAGTACTTC. This gives the protein CASSPRQGSSYEQYF. The variable domain in full, completed from reference TRBV5-1 and TRBJ2-7, reads KAGVTQTPRYLIKTRGQQVTLSCSPISGHRSVSWYQQTPGQGLQFLFEYFSETQRNKGNFPGRFSGRQFSNSRSEMNVSTLELGDSALYLCASSPRQGSSYEQYFGPGTRLTVT.

The V and J genes are TRBV6-1 and TRBJ2-5; D is undetermined. This CDR3 comprises 14 residues. V lost 2 bases and J lost 5, with 12 bases in between. Germline CDR1 reads MNHNS; CDR2 reads SASEGT. The CDR3 loop reads CASSELWVLETQYF. CDR3 DNA sequence: TGTGCCAGCAGTGAATTGTGGGTACTGGAGACCCAGTACTTC.

The V gene is TRBV18, the J gene TRBJ2-1; 11 positions agree with TRBD2. The CDR3 runs 16 residues. Germline CDR1 reads KGHSH; CDR2 reads LQKENI. The V segment lost 6 bases and the J segment 0 bases; nucleotides outside the gene matches: 4. CDR3 coding DNA: TGTGCCAGCTCCGGGACTAGCGGCAGCTCCTACAATGAGCAGTTCTTC. It encodes CASSGTSGSSYNEQFF.

This clonotype was seen ten or more times. DNA of the CDR3: TGTGCCAGCAGCGTAGGGACTAGCGGGGTGAACACCGGGGAGCTGTTTTTT. It specifies CASSVGTSGVNTGELFF. J is TRBJ2-2 and V is TRBV9; 12 bases fit TRBD2. In germline, CDR1 is SGDLS, CDR2 YYNGEE. The CDR3 length is 17 residues. Trimming took 0 bases from V and 1 from J; bases not matched to a gene: 1. Combining the CDR3 with reference TRBV9 and TRBJ2-2 gives the whole variable domain DSGVTQTPKHLITATGQRVTLRCSPRSGDLSVYWYQQSLDQGLQFLIQYYNGEERAKGNILERFSAQQFPDLHSELNLSSLELGDSALYFCASSVGTSGVNTGELFFGEGSRLTVL.

This clonotype showed up many times. V usage is TRBV28 and J usage is TRBJ2-5, with D hard to call. V lost 2 bases, J lost 5 bases, and 15 bases lay in between. Germline values: CDR1 MDHEN, CDR2 SYDVKM. The CDR3 contains 15 residues. CDR3 amino acids: CASSLRPQGRETQYF. The DNA of the CDR3 is TGTGCCAGCAGTTTACGGCCACAAGGGCGCGAGACCCAGTACTTC.

In this sample, this clonotype turned up many times. V and J are TRBV20-1 and TRBJ2-1; 11 bases are shared with TRBD1. In germline, CDR1 is DFQATT, CDR2 SNEGSKA (reference sequence). This CDR3 region has 16 residues. The junction had 10 bases not matched to a gene; V was cut back by 2 bases and J by 7 bases. In nucleotides, the CDR3 is TGCAGTGCTAGACTGTTGGACAGGGGGCTCTGGAATGAGCAGTTCTTC. As protein: CSARLLDRGLWNEQFF.

Of note for this clonotype: This could be a read error, since a much larger clone is one nucleotide away. The chain joins TRBV9 to TRBJ2-5; D remains ambiguous. Trimming cost V 0 bases and J 7 bases, with 22 bases left between them. Germline V CDR1 and CDR2: SGDLS, YYNGEE. The CDR3 runs 17 residues. The CDR3 DNA reads as TGTGCCAGCAGCGTAGCCGCCGGAATGCAATACGTAGGGACCCAGTACTTC. The encoded protein is CASSVAAGMQYVGTQYF.

There are many counts of this clonotype. CDR3 bases: TGTGCCAGCAGCAAAAAAGAAATAGCGACAGGGGGCAATCAGCCCCAGCATTTT. Translating gives CASSKKEIATGGNQPQHF. The V gene is TRBV21-1, the J gene TRBJ1-5; no DNA check was done on the table's D call, TRBD1. TRBV21-1 is reported as a pseudogene. The CDR3 extends over 18 amino acids.

There are many counts of this clonotype. This rearrangement joins TRBV29-1 to TRBJ2-2; TRBD2 is a possible D gene (6 bases). Trimming shortened V by 4 bases and J by 0 bases, and 9 bases separated the two germline ends. This CDR3 is built from 14 residues. Germline CDR1 is SQVTM and CDR2 is ANQGSEA. The CDR3 protein is CSVGGITNTGELFF. The DNA for the CDR3 is TGCAGCGTTGGCGGGATAACGAACACCGGGGAGCTGTTTTTT.

This clonotype was counted many times. The V gene is TRBV7-9, the J gene TRBJ2-3, with 14 bases that match TRBD2. CDR3 size: 17 residues. V lost 4 bases to trimming and J lost 5 bases; unmatched junction nucleotides: 8. Germline CDR1 SEHNR, CDR2 FQNEAQ (reference sequence). The CDR3 reads CASSYTGLAGVEDTQYF. The CDR3 DNA is TGTGCCAGCAGCTACACGGGACTAGCGGGAGTGGAAGATACGCAGTATTTT.

Many counts were recorded for this clonotype. The chain links TRBV5-1 to TRBJ2-7; no clear D. V lost 2 bases to trimming and J lost 3 bases, with 12 bases between them. From germline, CDR1 is SGHRS and CDR2 YFSETQ. The CDR3 loop spans 14 amino acids. CDR3 region: CASSLWELHYEQYF. DNA for the CDR3: TGCGCCAGCAGCTTATGGGAACTACACTACGAGCAGTACTTC.

Many counts were recorded for this clonotype. V gene TRBV28 combines with J gene TRBJ2-3; D not certain. This CDR3 has 14 amino acids. Trimming pared 5 bases from V and 1 base from J, leaving 10 bases between. Germline loops: CDR1 MDHEN, CDR2 SYDVKM. The CDR3 nucleotides read TGTGCCAGCAGTCCCTTGTCCGGCACAGATACGCAGTATTTT. This sequence encodes CASSPLSGTDTQYF.

This clonotype showed up many times. Written as DNA, the CDR3 is TGTGCCAGCAGCTTAGCGGAGCGGGCTGAGCAGTTCTTC. Translating it yields CASSLAERAEQFF. The V and J genes are TRBV7-8 and TRBJ2-1; possibly TRBD2 for D (6 bases). The germline gives CDR1 SGHVS, CDR2 FQNEAQ. CDR3 length: 13 residues. V shed 0 bases and J shed 9 bases, with 9 bases lying between them.

The table lists this clonotype with many counts. DNA of the CDR3: TGTGCCAGCAGCCAAAGGGACAGCTCCTACGAGCAGTACTTC. Protein sequence: CASSQRDSSYEQYF. V usage is TRBV7-6 and J usage is TRBJ2-7, with 7 bases aligning to TRBD1. The CDR3 loop spans 14 amino acids. Germline V lookup: CDR1 SGHVS, CDR2 FNYEAQ. The junction had 4 bases not matched to a gene; V was cut back by 5 bases and J by 0 bases. The whole variable domain, remainder taken from reference TRBV7-6 and TRBJ2-7, is GAGVSQSPRYKVTKRGQDVALRCDPISGHVSLYWYRQALGQGPEFLTYFNYEAQQDKSGLPNDRFSAERPEGSISTLTIQRTEQRDSAMYRCASSQRDSSYEQYFGPGTRLTVT.

This clonotype was recorded at least ten times. The V call is TRBV9, the J call TRBJ2-1, with D possibly matching TRBD2 (5 bases). The CDR3 totals 16 residues. Germline CDR1 and CDR2: SGDLS and YYNGEE. The V gene lost 0 bases and the J gene lost 2 bases, with 12 bases spanning the gap. The CDR3 nucleotides are TGTGCCAGCAGCGTAGGAAGGGAGTTAGCCTACAATGAGCAGTTCTTC. Protein sequence: CASSVGRELAYNEQFF.